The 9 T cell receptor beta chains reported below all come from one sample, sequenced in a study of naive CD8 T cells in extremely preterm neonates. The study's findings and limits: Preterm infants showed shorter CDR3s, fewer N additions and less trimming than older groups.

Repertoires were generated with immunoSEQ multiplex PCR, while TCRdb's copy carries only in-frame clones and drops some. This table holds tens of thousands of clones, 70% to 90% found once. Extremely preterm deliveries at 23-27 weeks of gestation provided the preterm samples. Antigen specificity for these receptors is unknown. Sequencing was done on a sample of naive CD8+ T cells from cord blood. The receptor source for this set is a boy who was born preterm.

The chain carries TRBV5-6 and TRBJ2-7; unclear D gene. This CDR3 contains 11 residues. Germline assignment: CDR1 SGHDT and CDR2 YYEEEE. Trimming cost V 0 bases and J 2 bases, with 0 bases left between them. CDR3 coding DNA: TGTGCCAGCAGCTTGGCCTACGAGCAGTACTTC. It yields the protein CASSLAYEQYF.

The CDR3: CASSPPPGQGREKLFF. CDR3 sequence (DNA): TGCGCCAGCAGCCCACCTCCGGGACAGGGTCGGGAAAAACTGTTTTTT. This chain uses TRBV5-1 with TRBJ1-4, with 9 bases identical to TRBD1. The germline V gene encodes CDR1 SGHRS and CDR2 YFSETQ. The CDR3 runs 16 residues. The trim removed 4 bases at V and 8 bases at J, leaving 12 bases unmatched.

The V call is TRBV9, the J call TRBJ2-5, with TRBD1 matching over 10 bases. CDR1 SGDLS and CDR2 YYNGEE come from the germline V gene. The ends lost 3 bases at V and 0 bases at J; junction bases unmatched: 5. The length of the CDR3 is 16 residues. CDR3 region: CASSGGQGGYQETQYF. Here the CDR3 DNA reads TGTGCCAGCAGCGGCGGACAGGGGGGATACCAAGAGACCCAGTACTTC.

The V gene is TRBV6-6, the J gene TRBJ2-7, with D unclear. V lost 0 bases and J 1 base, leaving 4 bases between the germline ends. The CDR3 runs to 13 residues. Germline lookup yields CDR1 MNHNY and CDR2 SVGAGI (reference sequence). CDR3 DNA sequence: TGTGCCAGCAGTTACTCGATATCCTACGAGCAGTACTTC. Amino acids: CASSYSISYEQYF.

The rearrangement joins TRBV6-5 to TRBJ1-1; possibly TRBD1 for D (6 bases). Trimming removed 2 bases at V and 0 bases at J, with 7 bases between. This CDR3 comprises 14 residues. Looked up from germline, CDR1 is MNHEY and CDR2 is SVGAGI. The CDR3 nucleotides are TGTGCCAGCAGTTACGGGACAATGAACACTGAAGCTTTCTTT. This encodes CASSYGTMNTEAFF.

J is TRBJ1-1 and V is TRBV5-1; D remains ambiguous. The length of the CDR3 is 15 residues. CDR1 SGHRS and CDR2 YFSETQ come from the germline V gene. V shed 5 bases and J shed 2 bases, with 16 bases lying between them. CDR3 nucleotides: TGCGCCAGCAGGAATGGTTTCGAGACAAACACTGAAGCTTTCTTT. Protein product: CASRNGFETNTEAFF.

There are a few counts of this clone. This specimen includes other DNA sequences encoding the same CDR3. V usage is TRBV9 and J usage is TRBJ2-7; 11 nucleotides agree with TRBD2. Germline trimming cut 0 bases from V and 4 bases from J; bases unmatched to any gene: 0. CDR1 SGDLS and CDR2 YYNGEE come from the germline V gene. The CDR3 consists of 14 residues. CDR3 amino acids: CASSVASGGYEQYF. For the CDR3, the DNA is TGTGCCAGCAGCGTAGCTAGCGGGGGGTACGAGCAGTACTTC.

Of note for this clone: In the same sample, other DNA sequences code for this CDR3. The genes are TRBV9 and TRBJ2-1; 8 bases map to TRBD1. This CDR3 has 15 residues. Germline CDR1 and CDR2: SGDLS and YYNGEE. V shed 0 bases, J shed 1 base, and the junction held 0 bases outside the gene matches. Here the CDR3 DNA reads TGTGCCAGCAGCGTAGGGACAGGGTCCTACAATGAGCAGTTCTTC. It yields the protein CASSVGTGSYNEQFF.

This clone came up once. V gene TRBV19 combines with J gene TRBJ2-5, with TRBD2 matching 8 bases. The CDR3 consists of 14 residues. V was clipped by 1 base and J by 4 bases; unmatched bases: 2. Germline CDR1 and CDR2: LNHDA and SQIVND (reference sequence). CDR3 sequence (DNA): TGTGCCAGTAGTATAGTAAGCGGGGGAGAGACCCAGTACTTC. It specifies CASSIVSGGETQYF. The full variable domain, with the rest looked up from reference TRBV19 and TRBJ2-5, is DGGITQSPKYLFRKEGQNVTLSCEQNLNHDAMYWYRQDPGQGLRLIYYSQIVNDFQKGDIAEGYSVSREKKESFPLTVTSAQKNPTAFYLCASSIVSGGETQYFGPGTRLLVL.